A single sample is the source of the 11 T cell receptor beta chains below, sequenced in a study of T-cell memory formation after mild COVID-19. TCRdb fed the 5' RACE reads into MiXCR, producing one record per CDR3 protein. The sample holds 200,000 to 250,000 distinct CDR3 sequences, roughly 15% seen once. The sample taken for sequencing was PBMCs or a T cell subset sorted from them (not recorded which). The receptor set was obtained from a man between 18 and 35 years old who had mild COVID-19 (a few samples of this study predate the infection). Cell type and time point are not known.

The chain joins TRBV20-1 to TRBJ2-5; D possibly corresponds to TRBD2 (6 bases). The CDR3 spans 13 residues. Germline CDR1 DFQATT, CDR2 SNEGSKA (reference sequence). V was pared by 4 bases and J by 4 bases, with 13 bases between. CDR3 residues: CSATDRRGETQYF. CDR3 nucleotide sequence: TGCAGTGCTACCGACCGGAGGGGAGAGACCCAGTACTTC.

This clonotype was found a few times. The rearrangement uses TRBV29-1 and TRBJ2-3; no clear D gene. Germline CDR1 reads SQVTM; CDR2 reads ANQGSEA. CDR3 length equals 11 residues. V was clipped by 5 bases and J by 2 bases, with 5 bases between them. Here the CDR3 reads CSVKSTDTQYF. The CDR3 nucleotides read TGCAGCGTTAAATCCACAGATACGCAGTATTTT.

The rearrangement links TRBV28 to TRBJ2-1; D gene unclear. CDR3 length equals 16 residues. Germline V gene lookup returns CDR1 MDHEN and CDR2 SYDVKM. The V and J ends lost 6 bases and 3 bases respectively, with 18 bases between them. The CDR3 sequence: CASSHLSGQNYNEQFF. In nucleotides, the CDR3 is TGTGCCAGCAGCCACCTATCCGGGCAGAACTACAATGAGCAGTTCTTC.

This chain joins TRBV29-1 and TRBJ1-3, with D tentatively TRBD1 (6 bases). The germline V and J ends were trimmed by 7 bases and 1 base, with 8 bases remaining between them. The CDR3 runs 12 residues. Germline lookup yields CDR1 SQVTM and CDR2 ANQGSEA. The CDR3 loop reads CSAGESGNTIYF. The DNA for the CDR3 is TGCAGCGCAGGGGAGTCTGGAAACACCATATATTTT.

This clonotype was seen a few times. The chain uses TRBV7-2 and TRBJ1-4; no reliable D call. Germline V gene lookup returns CDR1 SGHTA and CDR2 FQGNSA. Trimming took 1 base from V and 8 from J, leaving 8 bases between them. The CDR3 consists of 13 residues. The CDR3 nucleotides are TGTGCCAGCAGCTTAGTCGCGCGCGAAAAACTGTTTTTT. This encodes CASSLVAREKLFF.

V gene TRBV12-3 or TRBV12-4 combines with J gene TRBJ1-4; D gene unclear. The V end was cut by 2 bases, the J end by 3 bases, with 7 bases between. This CDR3 spans 14 amino acids. In DNA form, the CDR3 reads TGTGCCAGCAGTTTATTTGGTGCTAATGAAAAACTGTTTTTT. Translating gives CASSLFGANEKLFF.

CDR3 sequence reads: CASSSYLADTQYF. CDR3 DNA: TGTGCCAGCAGCTCCTACTTGGCGGATACGCAGTATTTT. This chain connects TRBV7-2 to TRBJ2-3; D gene ambiguous. The V end was cut by 4 bases, the J end by 6 bases, with 11 bases between. The CDR3 loop spans 13 amino acids. Per germline, CDR1 SGHTA and CDR2 FQGNSA.

V is TRBV9 and J is TRBJ2-3; the D is unclear. The V gene lost 4 bases and the J gene lost 2 bases, with 11 bases spanning the gap. This CDR3 spans 14 amino acids. Per germline, CDR1 SGDLS and CDR2 YYNGEE. This CDR3 reads CASSLDRFTDTQYF. The DNA for the CDR3 is TGTGCCAGCAGCCTCGATAGGTTCACAGATACGCAGTATTTT.

This clonotype turned up a few times. The chain carries TRBV7-2 and TRBJ2-5, with D perhaps TRBD1 or TRBD2 (5 bases each). CDR1 is SGHTA, CDR2 FQGNSA, per germline. V shed 5 bases and J shed 9 bases, with 19 bases lying between them. This CDR3 spans 14 amino acids. CDR3 DNA: TGTGCCAGCAGCGGGGGTAGGGCAAAAGCAGCCCAGTACTTC. It is translated as CASSGGRAKAAQYF.

There are many counts of this clonotype. This chain connects TRBV7-2 to TRBJ2-5, with D perhaps given as TRBD1 or TRBD2 (6 bases each). Trimming removed 2 bases at V and 5 bases at J, with 15 bases between. The CDR3 is 15 amino acids. Germline-derived CDR1 and CDR2 are SGHTA and FQGNSA. CDR3: CASSLNTGAQETQYF. The CDR3 DNA sequence: TGTGCCAGCAGCTTAAATACGGGGGCGCAGGAGACCCAGTACTTC.

The gene calls are TRBV5-1 and TRBJ2-3; 7 bases match TRBD2. CDR1 and CDR2 (germline): SGHRS, YFSETQ. V gave up 3 bases and J gave up 3 bases; unmatched junction bases: 4. The CDR3 is 14 residues long. CDR3 amino acids: CASSSQLATDTQYF. CDR3 sequence (DNA): TGCGCCAGCAGCTCCCAACTAGCGACAGATACGCAGTATTTT.